This T cell receptor beta chain is drawn from a study of cytomegalovirus exposure and HLA in healthy donors (dated by TCRdb to 2017 to 2019). Background for the entire study: According to an earlier analysis of several hundred of the donors, about 180 million T cells yielded 117 million unique TCR beta sequences and around 280 Gb of sequence data. An early release covering approximately 600 HLA-typed donors comprised about 320 gigabases of sequencing data and tens of millions of unique TCR sequences. The genetic ancestry cluster associated with self-reported Caucasian donors included roughly four fifths of the 300 to 450 genotyped donors. The study was designed to test whether signatures of past pathogen exposure could be identified by cataloging public T cell receptors. The study profiled the T cell repertoires of some 610 subjects by immunosequencing and related them to cytomegalovirus serostatus. Besides the first cohort of roughly 640 subjects, a separate validation cohort made up of 120 different subjects was used. The study combined high-throughput TCR immunosequencing, statistical association of individual TCRs with disease status, and machine learning to predict cytomegalovirus infection status. To study patterns of TCR occurrence, a later analysis re-analyzed previously published TCR beta repertoires from 666 donors and added high-resolution HLA genotyping. In the later analysis, no new phenotypic data were used to find candidate immune exposures; instead, reliance was placed on TCR beta sequences and their occurrence across donors. In an earlier analysis of 550 to 700 of the donors, high-throughput TCR beta sequencing was used to judge whether each TCR beta V gene segment behaved as functional or pseudogenic. Alongside the repertoire data, information on donor age, sex, ethnicity and CMV serostatus was compiled. A later genetic analysis used genome-wide SNP genotypes for 398 of the 666 donors, treating that subset as a discovery cohort. Every discovery cohort repertoire had been produced on one sequencing platform. HLA typing covered class I and class II loci at four-digit resolution. Typing coverage varied by locus: roughly 620-630 donors for A, B, C, DRB1 and DQB1; approximately 500 for DQA1; around 610 for DPA1; roughly 450 for DPB1. Roughly 5 DR-DQ haplotypes were handled as single units for association and clustering, since linkage in the cohort was strong. Among 398 genotyped donors of the cohort, an average of around 240,000 unique TCR beta nucleotide sequences were sequenced per donor, about a sixth of them non-productive. The paper as a whole reports these results and caveats: The sequencing pipeline was judged likely to have produced a cluster of highly shared sequence variants as a technical artifact. At a false discovery rate of 0.05, a later analysis linked roughly 17,000 TCR beta sequences to specific HLA alleles. In both the original and validation cohorts, the classifier was reported to diagnose cytomegalovirus status with high specificity and sensitivity. In vitro tests confirmed that a few of the cytomegalovirus-associated TCR beta chains recognize cytomegalovirus antigens. Correlated functional status among segregating V segments might reflect linkage disequilibrium, but an unknown experimental factor could not be ruled out. Compared with the 666-donor mean, donors in an Asian-associated ancestry cluster had fewer N-insertions in productive TCRs, according to a later genetic analysis. The presence/absence analyses assumed that sequencing depth was roughly uniform across donors, and that assumption may not be true. The earlier analysis of nearly 600 of the donors excluded seventeen rarely observed V segments, including chromosome 9 orphons, because counts were too low. In a later analysis, most CMV-associated TCR beta chains were found to appear HLA-restricted, with HLA associations seemingly driven largely by CMV exposure. Most TCR sequences were observed very rarely across donors, whereas some public TCRs were present in many individuals. An association between a missense DCLRE1C variant and V-gene and J-gene trimming of TCR beta chains was found in a later genetic analysis and replicated in an independent cohort. It was suggested by the authors that the approach could potentially be generalized to other disease states and immunological phenotypes. In a later analysis, the rate of TCR association differed among HLA loci, with DRB1 alleles having the most associated TCRs and HLA-C alleles having the fewest. A later analysis found that HLA-associated TCR beta chains were more clonally expanded and had lower generation probabilities than equally common non-associated chains. Because HLA typing was unavailable for some donors at each locus, only the typed subset was used in association tests. Some IMGT-functional V segments, including TRBV6-2 and TRBV6-3, could not be distinguished by the 87-base-pair reads and were therefore excluded. When HLA alleles, especially DR and DQ, strongly co-occurred, attributing TCR associations to individual alleles was difficult. CMV serostatus was the only immune exposure information available for the cohort. A further reported finding was that TCR beta sequences accurately predicted the HLA-A and HLA-B alleles for most subjects in the first cohort. Only TCR beta chains were sequenced in this cohort, and the absence of alpha or paired-chain data limited detectable features. The study gave a list of 150 to 200 TCR beta chains associated with cytomegalovirus. In an earlier analysis of approximately 590 of the donors, most TCR beta V segments appeared in productive rearrangements about 87% or about 30% of the time, broadly matching IMGT annotations. Several of the top co-occurrence clusters appeared to be linked to parvovirus B19, influenza, CMV and Epstein-Barr virus, according to a later analysis.

Receptors were amplified or captured by the immunoSEQ multiplex PCR assay. For the multiplex PCR, a mixture combining 60 forward primers for TCR Vbeta segments and 13 reverse primers for TCR Jbeta segments was used. A multiplex PCR assay on genomic DNA amplified the CDR3 region of rearranged TCR beta genes. On the Illumina HiSeq System, the amplified TCR beta libraries were sequenced as 87-base-pair reads. The original pipeline was this. Across the 670 or so repertoires, a later analysis counted 75 million to 90 million unique TCR beta chains, some 11 million of which were shared by at least two donors. To remove PCR and sequencing errors, raw reads were error-corrected and collapsed into unique sequences using a nearest-neighbor algorithm that merged closely related sequences. To assign V, D and J gene segments, CDR3 sequences were aligned to IMGT reference sequences. Each retained sequence needed at least a six-nucleotide match to both a V gene segment and a J gene segment. Rearrangements were classified as productive when the CDR3 lacked stop codons and remained in frame with V and J, and all other rearrangements were classified as non-productive. CDR3 was defined by IMGT convention, running from the second conserved V-encoded cysteine to the conserved J-encoded phenylalanine. Sequences without an unambiguous match to a single V gene segment were excluded from the earlier analysis of about 600 of the donors. In an earlier analysis of several hundred of the donors, V segments were called functional above 56.7% productive rearrangements and were called segregating when the between-donor standard deviation exceeded 5%. A statistical classification framework was developed to diagnose cytomegalovirus status using the catalog of TCR beta chain sequences. In a later analysis, TCR nucleotide sequences were compared against IMGT/GENE-DB human TR gene sequences so that V and J genes could be assigned. A later analysis assigned CDR3 sequences and most-parsimonious VDJ recombination scenarios with the TCRdist pipeline. In a later analysis, each TCR beta chain was defined by its CDR3 amino acid sequence together with its V-gene family, and reads lacking a unique V-gene family were excluded. As a way to deal with suspected cross-contamination and a sequencing artifact, a later analysis dropped hundreds of nucleotide sequences that were highly shared and had low generation probability. In a later analysis, a clonal expansion index for each public chain was calculated from normalized within-repertoire ranks of inferred template counts. In a later analysis, generation probabilities were computed using a VDJ recombination model fitted to out-of-frame rearrangements, and the results were checked against IGoR. Hypergeometric tests were used in a later analysis to score TCR-TCR, TCR-HLA and TCR-CMV co-occurrence, with a repertoire-size bias correction applied to the TCR pairs. False discovery rates were estimated in a later analysis by permuting HLA or CMV assignments 20 times. In a later analysis, co-occurring TCRs were grouped using DBSCAN, with TCRdist sequence similarity added in when clustering inside HLA-allele-positive subsets. Repertoires with fewer than 30,000 or more than 120,000 public chains were left out of co-occurrence clustering, as were four to six repertoires with anomalous nucleotide sharing. This immuneACCESS table, as held by TCRdb, lists in-frame sequences with V and J called but not all clones. Of the missing ones, under half trace to an unresolved V gene in checked studies; the others have no known cause. From that table come the V and J calls and clone size; the DNA was used to work out D and trimming. For this sample the table gives 190,000 or so clones, of which approximately 85% were detected only once. The ten largest clones take up 6.5% of the sample.

The cohort consisted of more than 650 healthy bone marrow donors. Cohort members were all nominally healthy when sampled, although unrecorded immune exposures were likely present. The donor was CMV seropositive and was included in the group of some 290 seropositive cohort members. Every donor gave a peripheral blood sample, and the peripheral blood mononuclear cells from that sample were used for TCR beta sequencing. Genomic DNA extraction from the blood cell samples was performed with the Qiagen DNeasy Blood Extraction Kit. Spanning cysteine to phenylalanine, the CDR3 consists of 14 amino acids. Just CDR3 DNA is preserved here, 42 bases in frame from base 1. Taken from the germline V gene, the CDR1 and CDR2 loops are SGHDT and YYEEEE. The germline V end is reduced by 1 base and the J end by 5 bases; junction bases left unmatched: 1. Details on this clone: Its antigen is not yet known. No base-level quality is on record; no much larger clone is a single base apart.

The origin of this receptor is a woman between 45 and 60 years old in good health and CMV-seropositive. This sequence uses TRBV5-6 and TRBJ2-5, with TRBD2 identical over 11 junction bases. Sequenced input: PBMCs. This receptor carries the CDR3 CASSLRTSGETQYF. The nucleotide sequence is given as TGTGCCAGCAGCTTGCGGACTAGCGGGGAGACCCAGTACTTC.